Listed below are T cell receptor beta chains from one sample, sequenced in a study of T cell responses to AZD1222 COVID-19 vaccine. The table came from immunoSEQ multiplex PCR; TCRdb's copy has only in-frame clones and leaves some out. The sample yields over 110,000 clones, approximately 94% seen once. Sample: peripheral blood, taken on day 0 of AZD1222 vaccination. All receptors derive from an adult in good health. The CDR3 runs from the conserved cysteine through the conserved F or W. A D gene is named only where the DNA matches it firmly. For some rows the clone size is stated as once, few or many, or as a class when expanded; others skip it.

clone_size	v_call	d_call	j_call	cdr3_nt	cdr3_aa
-	TRBV7-9	-	TRBJ2-1	TGTGCCAGCAGCTTACGGCTGTCGGTACGCAATGAGCAGTTCTTC	CASSLRLSVRNEQFF
-	TRBV7-2	TRBD1	TRBJ1-2	TGTGCCAGCAGCTTCGTGGCAGGGACAGGTAGAGGCTACACCTTC	CASSFVAGTGRGYTF
-	TRBV19	TRBD1	TRBJ1-1	TGTGCCAGTAGTATCTCCGGGACAGGGAACACTGAAGCTTTCTTT	CASSISGTGNTEAFF
-	TRBV10-3	-	TRBJ1-1	TGTGCCATCAGTGGACCCCCGGCAGACACTGAAGCTTTCTTT	CAISGPPADTEAFF
-	TRBV6-2/TRBV6-3	-	TRBJ2-4	TGTGCCAGCAGCTTACAGTTACTAGCCAAAAACATTCAGTACTTC	CASSLQLLAKNIQYF
-	TRBV18	-	TRBJ2-7	TGTGCCAGCTCACCCGTGGGGGGGCAGCTCTCCTACGAGCAGTACTTC	CASSPVGGQLSYEQYF
-	TRBV7-9	-	TRBJ2-5	TGTGCCAGCAGCTTATTGAGCCGGGGAGGCGGGGCCCAGTACTTC	CASSLLSRGGGAQYF
-	TRBV7-9	-	TRBJ1-2	TGTGCCAGCAGCAAAGTCCCTGACTATGGCTACACCTTC	CASSKVPDYGYTF
-	TRBV5-8	-	TRBJ1-6	TGTGCCAGCAGAGCCGTCGTCCGGGAAAATTCACCCCTCCACTTT	CASRAVVRENSPLHF
-	TRBV5-1	TRBD2	TRBJ2-1	TGCGCCAGCAGCTTGGGGACTAGTGGAAATGAGCAGTTCTTC	CASSLGTSGNEQFF
-	TRBV14	TRBD2	TRBJ2-6	TGTGCCAGCAGCCAAGAGGGGGGGATAGGGGCCAACGTCCTGACTTTC	CASSQEGGIGANVLTF
-	TRBV6-1	-	TRBJ1-1	TGTGCCAGCAGTGAAGCGCTTCTAGGAAACACTGAAGCTTTCTTT	CASSEALLGNTEAFF
-	TRBV11-2	-	TRBJ1-6	TGTGCCAGCAGCCCTCAACAGGGAACACCCCTCCACTTT	CASSPQQGTPLHF
-	TRBV6-2/TRBV6-3	-	TRBJ2-7	TGTGCCAGCAGCGGGACGGCAAGCTCCTACGAGCAGTACTTC	CASSGTASSYEQYF
-	TRBV10-3	-	TRBJ2-5	TGTGCCATCAGTGAGTCGGACGTAGGAGAGACCCAGTACTTC	CAISESDVGETQYF
-	TRBV6-2/TRBV6-3	-	TRBJ1-1	TGTGCCAGCAGTTACGATCCTGCCCTCACCTCCATGAACACTGAAGCTTTCTTT	CASSYDPALTSMNTEAFF
-	TRBV27	-	TRBJ2-3	TGTGCCAGCAGCTCCCGACAGACAGGCACAGATACGCAGTATTTT	CASSSRQTGTDTQYF
-	TRBV2	-	TRBJ1-2	TGTGCCAGCATGGAACAGGGTATCACCTATGGCTACACCTTC	CASMEQGITYGYTF
-	TRBV5-1	-	TRBJ1-1	TGCGCCAGCAGGGAAGCCACTGAAGCTTTCTTT	CASREATEAFF
-	TRBV7-2	TRBD2	TRBJ2-7	TGTGCCAGCAGCTTGGAGGGGCGGGGGGATTCCTACGAGCAGTACTTC	CASSLEGRGDSYEQYF
-	TRBV5-1	-	TRBJ2-7	TGCGCCAGCACCCCAAGCTCCGGTTACTACGAGCAGTACTTC	CASTPSSGYYEQYF
once	TRBV29-1	-	TRBJ2-2	TGCAGCGTTGTAGGACAGACAGGAAGTACCGGGGAGCTGTTTTTT	CSVVGQTGSTGELFF
-	TRBV6-2/TRBV6-3	-	TRBJ2-7	TGTGCCAGCAGTTATTCTAGCGCCTCTGACGAGCAGTACTTC	CASSYSSASDEQYF
-	TRBV5-1	TRBD1	TRBJ1-5	TGCGCCAGCAGCCCCGGGGCAGGGGGGGATAGGCCCCAGCATTTT	CASSPGAGGDRPQHF
-	TRBV10-3	TRBD1	TRBJ1-5	TGTGCCTCAGGACAGGACCCCTCTTCGCCCCAGCATTTT	CASGQDPSSPQHF
-	TRBV5-1	-	TRBJ2-7	TGCGCCAGCAGCCCCCTGGGGGCCTACGAGCAGTACTTC	CASSPLGAYEQYF
-	TRBV7-2	-	TRBJ2-1	TGTGCCAGCAGCTTAGGAGGGACCAACAATGAGCAGTTCTTC	CASSLGGTNNEQFF
-	TRBV6-2/TRBV6-3	TRBD1	TRBJ1-2	TGTGCCAGCAGCTTCTTTGGACAGGGTAATGGCTACACCTTC	CASSFFGQGNGYTF
-	TRBV14	-	TRBJ1-1	TGTGCCAGCAGCCCCAGGGCAGGGTTATCTGAAGCTTTCTTT	CASSPRAGLSEAFF